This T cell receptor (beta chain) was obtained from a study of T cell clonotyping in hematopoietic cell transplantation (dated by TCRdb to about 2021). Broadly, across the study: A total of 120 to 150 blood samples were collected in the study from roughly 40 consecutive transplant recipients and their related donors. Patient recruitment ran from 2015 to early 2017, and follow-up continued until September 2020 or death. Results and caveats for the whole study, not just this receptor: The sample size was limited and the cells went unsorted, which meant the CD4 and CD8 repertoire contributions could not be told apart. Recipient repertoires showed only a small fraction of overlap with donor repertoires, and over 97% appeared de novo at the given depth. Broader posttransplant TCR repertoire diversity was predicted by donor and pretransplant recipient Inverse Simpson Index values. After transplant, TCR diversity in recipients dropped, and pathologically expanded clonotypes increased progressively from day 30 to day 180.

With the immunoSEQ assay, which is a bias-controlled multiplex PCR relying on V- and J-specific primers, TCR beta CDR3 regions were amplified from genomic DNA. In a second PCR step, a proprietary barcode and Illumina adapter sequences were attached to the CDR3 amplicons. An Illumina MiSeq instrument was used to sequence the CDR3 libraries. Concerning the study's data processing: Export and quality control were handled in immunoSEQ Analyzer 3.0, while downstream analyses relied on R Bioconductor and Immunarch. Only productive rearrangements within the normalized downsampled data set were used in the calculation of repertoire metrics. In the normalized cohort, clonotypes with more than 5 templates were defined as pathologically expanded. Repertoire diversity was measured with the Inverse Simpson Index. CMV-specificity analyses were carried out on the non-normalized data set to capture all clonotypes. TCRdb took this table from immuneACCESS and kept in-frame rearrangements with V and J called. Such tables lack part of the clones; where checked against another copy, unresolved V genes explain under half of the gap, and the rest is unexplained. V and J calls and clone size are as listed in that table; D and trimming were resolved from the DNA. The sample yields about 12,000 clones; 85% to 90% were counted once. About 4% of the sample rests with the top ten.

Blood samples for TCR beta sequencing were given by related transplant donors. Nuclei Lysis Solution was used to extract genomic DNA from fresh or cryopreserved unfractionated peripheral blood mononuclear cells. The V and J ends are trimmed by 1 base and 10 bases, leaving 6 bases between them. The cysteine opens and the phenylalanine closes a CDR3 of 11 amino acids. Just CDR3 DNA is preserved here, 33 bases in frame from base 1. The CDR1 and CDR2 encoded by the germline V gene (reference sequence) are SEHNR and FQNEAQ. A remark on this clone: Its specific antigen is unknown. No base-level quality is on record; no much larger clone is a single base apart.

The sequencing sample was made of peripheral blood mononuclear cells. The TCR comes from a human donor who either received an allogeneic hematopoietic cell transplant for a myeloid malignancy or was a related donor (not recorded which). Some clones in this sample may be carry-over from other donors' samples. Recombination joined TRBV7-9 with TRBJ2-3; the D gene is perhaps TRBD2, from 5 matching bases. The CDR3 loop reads CASSLGGSQYF. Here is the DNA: TGTGCCAGCAGCTTAGGAGGGTCGCAGTATTTT.